The 26 T cell receptor beta chains presented below share a single source sample, sequenced in a study of blood T cell repertoires in COVID-19. Some clones are missing from TCRdb's copy, which holds only in-frame ones; the method was immunoSEQ multiplex PCR. The sample includes 150,000 to 200,000 clones, about four fifths seen only once; the top ten take around 6.9%. The specimen sequenced was peripheral blood. The receptors were gathered from a man aged 60-69 years with acute or convalescent COVID-19.

The rearrangement joins TRBV10-3 to TRBJ2-3, with D hard to call. V dropped 0 bases and J dropped 5 bases, with 6 bases sitting between them. Germline values: CDR1 ENHRY, CDR2 SYGVKD. The CDR3 extends over 13 amino acids. The chain's CDR3 is CAISESSGDTQYF. The CDR3 DNA reads as TGTGCCATCAGTGAGTCCTCAGGAGATACGCAGTATTTT.

CDR3 loop: CASSKSTGNYGYTF. For the CDR3, the DNA is TGTGCCAGCAGCAAATCGACAGGGAACTATGGCTACACCTTC. J is TRBJ1-2 and V is TRBV5-4, with 7 bases lining up with TRBD1. The germline gives CDR1 SGHNT, CDR2 YYREEE (reference sequence). V shed 4 bases, J shed 2 bases, and the junction held 5 bases outside the gene matches. The CDR3 totals 14 residues.

The chain links TRBV7-9 to TRBJ1-2, with D possibly TRBD1 on 6 matching bases. The CDR3 covers 15 residues. Germline V gives CDR1 SEHNR, CDR2 FQNEAQ (reference sequence). Trimming stripped 5 bases from V and 1 base from J, with 14 bases between. CDR3 loop: CASSPRQVFNYGYTF. The CDR3 DNA follows: TGTGCCAGCAGCCCCCGACAGGTGTTTAACTATGGCTACACCTTC.

This clone turned up a few times. The chain has TRBV24-1 and TRBJ1-5; D is unclear. This CDR3 has 12 amino acids. With 11 bases removed from V and 0 bases from J, the gap between germline ends came to 7 bases. The germline V gene encodes CDR1 KGHDR and CDR2 SFDVKD. CDR3 DNA: TGTGCCAACACAGATAGCAATCAGCCCCAGCATTTT. It specifies CANTDSNQPQHF.

The genes are TRBV29-1 and TRBJ2-1, with 10 bases matching TRBD2. Germline assignment: CDR1 SQVTM and CDR2 ANQGSEA. V was pared by 3 bases and J by 1 base, with 6 bases of the junction left unmatched. The CDR3 totals 16 residues. CDR3 coding DNA: TGCAGCGTTGAGAGGACTAGCGGAGCATCCTACAATGAGCAGTTCTTC. It yields the protein CSVERTSGASYNEQFF.

The J gene is TRBJ1-1, the V gene TRBV29-1; possibly TRBD1 for D (5 bases). Per germline, CDR1 SQVTM and CDR2 ANQGSEA. The CDR3 is made up of 13 amino acids. Trimming took 4 bases from V and 3 from J, leaving 12 bases between them. The CDR3 loop reads CSVGTGGYTEAFF. The CDR3 region has the DNA TGCAGCGTTGGGACGGGGGGGTACACTGAAGCTTTCTTT.

The CDR3 nucleotides read TGTGCCATCAGTGAGACAGGGGTGGTGGCTAATGAAAAACTGTTTTTT. Its translation: CAISETGVVANEKLFF. The rearrangement links TRBV10-3 to TRBJ1-4, with 7 bases lining up with TRBD1. The CDR3 spans 16 residues. CDR1 is ENHRY and CDR2 is SYGVKD in the germline V gene. V shed 2 bases, J shed 3 bases, and the junction held 6 bases outside the gene matches.

V usage is TRBV19 and J usage is TRBJ1-1; D is unresolved. Trimming took off 10 bases at V and 3 bases at J, with 21 bases between the two ends. CDR1 and CDR2 (germline): LNHDA, SQIVND (reference sequence). The CDR3 contains 15 residues. The DNA for the CDR3 is TGTGCCACATCAGAGGATGAGAGGTGGTACACTGAAGCTTTCTTT. Translating it yields CATSEDERWYTEAFF.

V gene TRBV6-4 combines with J gene TRBJ2-3, with a tentative D call TRBD2 (5 bases). Trimming pared 2 bases from V and 0 bases from J, leaving 18 bases between. The CDR3 has 18 residues. The germline gives CDR1 MRHNA, CDR2 SNTAGT. The CDR3 is CASSDPRGARKSTDTQYF. In DNA, the CDR3 is TGTGCCAGCAGTGACCCCCGGGGAGCTAGAAAAAGCACAGATACGCAGTATTTT.

Written as DNA, the CDR3 is TGTGCCAGTAGTATCGGGACAGAAGGGCCCTACGAGCAGTACTTC. It is translated as CASSIGTEGPYEQYF. V and J are TRBV19 and TRBJ2-7; TRBD1 aligns across 7 bases. The length of the CDR3 is 15 residues. Germline lookup yields CDR1 LNHDA and CDR2 SQIVND (reference sequence). V shed 3 bases and J 2 bases; nucleotides not matched to a gene: 7.

This clone was counted a few times. The chain recombines TRBV7-9 with TRBJ1-5; D unresolved. The CDR3 is 13 amino acids. In germline, CDR1 is SEHNR, CDR2 FQNEAQ (reference sequence). With 5 bases removed from V and 6 bases from J, the gap between germline ends came to 11 bases. This CDR3 reads CASSGAGFQPQHF. The CDR3 region has the DNA TGTGCCAGCAGCGGCGCGGGGTTTCAGCCCCAGCATTTT.

V gene TRBV29-1 combines with J gene TRBJ1-2, with D possibly being TRBD1 (5 bases). Per germline, CDR1 SQVTM and CDR2 ANQGSEA. The V end lost 4 bases, the J end lost 4 bases, and 19 bases lay between the germline ends. This CDR3 is built from 15 residues. CDR3 sequence: CSVGGDPNVSYGYTF. Here the CDR3 DNA reads TGCAGCGTTGGGGGGGACCCAAATGTATCCTATGGCTACACCTTC.

This clone was counted only a few times. The V and J genes are TRBV27 and TRBJ2-7; 10 bases match TRBD1. V was pared by 0 bases and J by 3 bases, with 5 bases of the junction left unmatched. The CDR3 runs 16 residues. The V gene's germline CDR1 is MNHEY and CDR2 SMNVEV (reference sequence). CDR3: CASSLSRTGGSYEQYF. DNA of the CDR3: TGTGCCAGCAGTTTATCACGGACAGGGGGAAGCTACGAGCAGTACTTC.

V is TRBV7-8 and J is TRBJ2-5; tentatively, D is TRBD1 (5 bases). Trimming took 1 base from V and 7 from J, leaving 10 bases between them. Germline CDR1 and CDR2: SGHVS and FQNEAQ. CDR3 length: 13 residues. The chain's CDR3 is CASSLDRSGTQYF. In DNA form, the CDR3 reads TGTGCCAGCAGCTTAGACAGGTCAGGGACCCAGTACTTC.

The chain is built from TRBV10-2 and TRBJ2-6; D gene ambiguous. Germline-derived CDR1 and CDR2 are WSHSY and SAAADI. The CDR3 loop spans 16 amino acids. The ends were cut back, 3 bases at V and 0 bases at J, with 9 bases in the middle. CDR3 residues: CASSDPPSSGANVLTF. The CDR3 region has the DNA TGCGCCAGCAGTGACCCTCCTAGCTCTGGGGCCAACGTCCTGACTTTC.

V usage is TRBV7-2 and J usage is TRBJ2-5, with D tentatively TRBD2 (5 bases). Deletions cut 5 bases from V and 5 bases from J, with 15 bases between. Germline CDR1 and CDR2: SGHTA and FQGNSA. CDR3 length: 14 residues. As DNA, the CDR3 is TGTGCCAGCAGCCCATTAGCGAGGAGGGAGACCCAGTACTTC. Its protein product is CASSPLARRETQYF.

The chain is built from TRBV11-3 and TRBJ1-2, with D unclear. Germline V gene data show CDR1 as SGHNT and CDR2 as YENEEA. V lost 1 base and J 5 bases, leaving 8 bases between the germline ends. The CDR3 is made up of 13 amino acids. The CDR3 region has the DNA TGTGCCAGCAGCTTAGGAGGCGGGTATGGCTACACCTTC. This gives the protein CASSLGGGYGYTF.

The chain carries TRBV30 and TRBJ1-5; the D gene is possibly TRBD1 (5 bases). Germline-derived CDR1 and CDR2 are GTSNPN and SVGIG (reference sequence). V was pared by 1 base and J by 4 bases, with 11 bases between. This CDR3 spans 14 amino acids. CDR3 nucleotides: TGTGCCTGGAGTGGGTGGGGGGGTAATCAGCCCCAGCATTTT. Translated: CAWSGWGGNQPQHF.

This clone has a single count. CDR3 sequence (DNA): TGTGCCAGCAGTTCGCCGGGGATGAACACTGAAGCTTTCTTT. This codes for CASSSPGMNTEAFF. The chain couples TRBV6-5 to TRBJ1-1; the D is unclear. Between the trimmed V and J ends, which lost 4 bases and 0 bases, there was a span of 9 bases. The length of the CDR3 is 14 residues. Germline CDR1 MNHEY, CDR2 SVGAGI.

This clone turned up a few times. The gene calls are TRBV7-9 and TRBJ1-6; D gene ambiguous. This CDR3 contains 14 residues. From germline, CDR1 is SEHNR and CDR2 FQNEAQ (reference sequence). V was pared by 1 base and J by 4 bases, with 5 bases between. In DNA form, the CDR3 reads TGTGCCAGCAGCTTAGAACAGTATAATTCACCCCTCCACTTT. Its translation: CASSLEQYNSPLHF.

This rearrangement joins TRBV5-4 to TRBJ1-1, with D possibly matching TRBD1 (6 bases). V lost 4 bases and J lost 2, with 15 bases in between. The V gene's germline CDR1 is SGHNT and CDR2 YYREEE (reference sequence). The CDR3 is 15 residues long. The CDR3 nucleotides read TGTGCCAGCAGCGCCAAAACAGGGATCAACACTGAAGCTTTCTTT. Protein sequence: CASSAKTGINTEAFF.

The chain combines TRBV19 with TRBJ2-2, with TRBD2 identical over 7 bases. The germline V gene encodes CDR1 LNHDA and CDR2 SQIVND (reference sequence). The length of the CDR3 is 14 residues. V was pared by 5 bases and J by 1 base, with 1 base of the junction left unmatched. This CDR3 reads CASSERGNTGELFF. CDR3 nucleotide sequence: TGTGCCAGTAGTGAGCGGGGGAACACCGGGGAGCTGTTTTTT. Full variable domain (remainder filled in from reference TRBV19 and TRBJ2-2): DGGITQSPKYLFRKEGQNVTLSCEQNLNHDAMYWYRQDPGQGLRLIYYSQIVNDFQKGDIAEGYSVSREKKESFPLTVTSAQKNPTAFYLCASSERGNTGELFFGEGSRLTVL.

The chain joins TRBV2 to TRBJ1-2; unclear D gene. The CDR3 runs 13 residues. Trimming removed 0 bases from V and 2 bases from J, with 4 bases in between. Germline CDR1 SNHLY, CDR2 FYNNEI. The CDR3 nucleotides read TGTGCCAGCAGTGAAGCGCAGAACTATGGCTACACCTTC. Its translation is CASSEAQNYGYTF.

V usage is TRBV12-3 or TRBV12-4 and J usage is TRBJ1-6, with D perhaps TRBD1 (6 bases). V dropped 7 bases and J dropped 7 bases, with 8 bases sitting between them. The CDR3 consists of 12 residues. In DNA form, the CDR3 reads TGTGCCAGCAAAACAGGGAATTCACCCCTCCACTTT. Protein product: CASKTGNSPLHF.

Here the CDR3 DNA reads TGTGCCAGTAGTATAGGCAGGGGAAATAGGAACACTGAAGCTTTCTTT. As protein: CASSIGRGNRNTEAFF. The chain uses TRBV19 and TRBJ1-1; D may be TRBD1 (6 bases). The V gene lost 1 base and the J gene lost 1 base, with 13 bases spanning the gap. CDR1 is LNHDA and CDR2 is SQIVND in the germline V gene (reference sequence). There are 16 residues in the CDR3.

The chain is built from TRBV6-1 and TRBJ1-1, with a tentative D call TRBD1 (5 bases). Deletions cut 2 bases from V and 10 bases from J, with 20 bases between. The CDR3 spans 15 residues. Germline V gene data show CDR1 as MNHNS and CDR2 as SASEGT. The CDR3 nucleotides read TGTGCCAGCAGTGAAACAGGATCGGTACAATACCGAGCTTTCTTT. This gives the protein CASSETGSVQYRAFF.